Below, 8 T cell receptor beta chains from the same sample are listed, as sequenced in a study of blood T cell repertoires in COVID-19. Repertoires were generated with immunoSEQ multiplex PCR, while TCRdb's copy carries only in-frame clones and drops some. The sample holds approximately 180,000 clones, around 90% seen once. The source material was peripheral blood. Source of these receptors: a man in his fifties with acute or convalescent COVID-19.

V and J are TRBV6-1 and TRBJ1-5; D is unclear. CDR1 and CDR2 from the germline V gene are MNHNS and SASEGT. V was clipped by 4 bases and J by 2 bases, with 12 bases between them. The CDR3 totals 15 residues. CDR3 sequence (DNA): TGTGCCAGCAGTGCAACCCAGGTGGGCAATCAGCCCCAGCATTTT. Amino acids: CASSATQVGNQPQHF.

The chain has TRBV3-1 (or the pseudogene TRBV3-2) and TRBJ2-7; 10 positions agree with TRBD2. CDR3 size: 16 residues. Trimming took 5 bases from V and 6 from J; bases not matched to a gene: 13. Germline-derived CDR1 and CDR2 are LGHDT and YNNKEL (reference sequence). CDR3 coding DNA: TGTGCCAGCAGCTCCCTTAGCGGGAGGCTAGGGTTCGAGCAGTACTTC. Amino acid sequence: CASSSLSGRLGFEQYF.

The rearrangement links TRBV21-1 to TRBJ2-6; the table names TRBD1, a call not compared with the DNA. TRBV21-1 is recorded as a pseudogene. This CDR3 is built from 18 residues. The CDR3: CASSRGQGVNSGANVLTF. CDR3 DNA sequence: TGTGCCAGCTCCCGCGGACAGGGGGTAAACTCTGGGGCCAACGTCCTGACTTTC.

This clone was picked up a small number of times. This chain joins TRBV27 and TRBJ1-3; 10 nucleotides agree with TRBD1. Germline values: CDR1 MNHEY, CDR2 SMNVEV (reference sequence). After removal of 3 bases from V and 8 bases from J, the junction contained 7 bases not matched to a gene. The CDR3 consists of 15 residues. CDR3 bases: TGTGCCAGCAGTTTCCCGACAGGGGGCTCGGACACCATATATTTT. This sequence encodes CASSFPTGGSDTIYF.

The genes are TRBV18 and TRBJ2-5; D not certain. The germline V gene has CDR1 KGHSH and CDR2 LQKENI. This CDR3 is 14 amino acids long. V dropped 0 bases and J dropped 3 bases, with 8 bases sitting between them. CDR3 coding DNA: TGTGCCAGCTCACCACCCCCCACAGAAGAGACCCAGTACTTC. It specifies CASSPPPTEETQYF.

V gene TRBV6-5 combines with J gene TRBJ1-2; a weak D match, TRBD1 (6 bases). V shed 5 bases and J shed 0 bases, with 13 bases lying between them. This CDR3 region has 15 residues. Germline assignment: CDR1 MNHEY and CDR2 SVGAGI. CDR3 nucleotides: TGTGCCAGCAGTCCGGGACGGACAGCTAACTATGGCTACACCTTC. Translation gives CASSPGRTANYGYTF.

The gene calls are TRBV7-2 and TRBJ1-5; the match to TRBD1 covers 7 bases. In germline, CDR1 is SGHTA, CDR2 FQGNSA. J lost 7 bases, V lost 5 bases, and 17 bases had no gene match. This CDR3 contains 17 residues. The CDR3 DNA reads as TGTGCCAGCAGCCCCACCGGGACAGCTTTCTCCATACAGCCCCAGCATTTT. It translates to CASSPTGTAFSIQPQHF.

The chain carries TRBV7-9 and TRBJ2-5, with 9 bases aligning to TRBD1. CDR3 length: 15 amino acids. The junction had 6 bases not matched to a gene; V was cut back by 5 bases and J by 2 bases. Germline V gives CDR1 SEHNR, CDR2 FQNEAQ (reference sequence). CDR3 region: CASSGGTGPQETQYF. CDR3 DNA: TGTGCCAGCAGCGGGGGGACAGGGCCTCAAGAGACCCAGTACTTC.